Below, 15 T cell receptor beta chains from the same sample are listed, as sequenced in a study of T cell repertoires in ileal Crohn's disease (dated by TCRdb to the late 2010s). Library prep was done by the immunoSEQ multiplex PCR assay. The table was pulled from immuneACCESS by TCRdb, which kept in-frame rearrangements only. Such tables lose some clones; where checked, under half of the loss comes from unresolved V genes, and the rest has no known cause. This sample is represented by around 5,000 clones; around 80% of them were singletons. The ten largest account for about 12% of the sample. Sample: ileal tissue. The source of these receptors is an adult with Crohn's disease.

The chain uses TRBV27 and TRBJ2-2, with 10 nucleotides matching TRBD2. Per germline, CDR1 MNHEY and CDR2 SMNVEV (reference sequence). This CDR3 has 16 residues. The junction had 10 bases not matched to a gene; V was cut back by 5 bases and J by 7 bases. The CDR3 DNA reads TGTGCCAGCAGTCCTCAAGCGGGGGGGCGGATCGGGGAGCTGTTTTTT. The encoded protein is CASSPQAGGRIGELFF.

The genes are TRBV15 and TRBJ1-2; possible D gene TRBD1, 5 bases. The CDR3 runs to 16 residues. Germline CDR1 LNHNV, CDR2 YYDKDF (reference sequence). Trimming removed 5 bases from V and 4 bases from J, with 20 bases in between. This CDR3 is CATSRPTRGKTYGYTF. For the CDR3, the DNA is TGTGCCACCAGCCGGCCGACAAGGGGAAAGACCTATGGCTACACCTTC. The whole variable domain, filled in from reference TRBV15 and TRBJ1-2, reads DAMVIQNPRYQVTQFGKPVTLSCSQTLNHNVMYWYQQKSSQAPKLLFHYYDKDFNNEADTPDNFQSRRPNTSFCFLDIRSPGLGDTAMYLCATSRPTRGKTYGYTFGSGTRLTVV.

The CDR3 region has the DNA TGTGCCAGCAGTTACGGGCAGGGTAACCGCAATGAGCAGTTCTTC. Its protein is CASSYGQGNRNEQFF. J is TRBJ2-1 and V is TRBV6-6, with TRBD1 as a possible D gene (5 bases). The length of the CDR3 is 15 residues. Trimming left V 2 bases short and J 6 bases short, with 14 bases between. Germline CDR1 and CDR2: MNHNY and SVGAGI (reference sequence).

The chain uses TRBV6-4 and TRBJ1-5; maybe TRBD1 (6 bases). V was trimmed by 6 bases and J by 4 bases, leaving 13 bases between them. From germline, CDR1 is MRHNA and CDR2 SNTAGT. This CDR3 contains 14 residues. The CDR3 nucleotides read TGTGCCAGCAGCGAACGACAGGTTAATCAGCCCCAGCATTTT. It yields the protein CASSERQVNQPQHF.

This chain joins TRBV27 and TRBJ2-7, with TRBD1 matching over 7 bases. Germline V lookup: CDR1 MNHEY, CDR2 SMNVEV (reference sequence). The CDR3 extends over 15 amino acids. J was trimmed by 2 bases and V by 4 bases; bases with no gene match: 8. CDR3 nucleotide sequence: TGTGCCAGCAGTTCCACAGGGGCTGAAACCTACGAGCAGTACTTC. Residues: CASSSTGAETYEQYF.

The CDR3 protein is CASSMQGFQETQYF. CDR3 nucleotide sequence: TGCGCCAGCAGCATGCAGGGATTCCAAGAGACCCAGTACTTC. This chain joins TRBV5-1 and TRBJ2-5, with D perhaps TRBD1 (5 bases). Germline CDR1 and CDR2: SGHRS and YFSETQ. V lost 4 bases and J 1 base, leaving 11 bases between the germline ends. CDR3 length: 14 amino acids. Filled out from reference TRBV5-1 and TRBJ2-5, the complete variable domain reads KAGVTQTPRYLIKTRGQQVTLSCSPISGHRSVSWYQQTPGQGLQFLFEYFSETQRNKGNFPGRFSGRQFSNSRSEMNVSTLELGDSALYLCASSMQGFQETQYFGPGTRLLVL.

This clone was recorded only once. Other DNA sequences from this sample encode an identical CDR3 as well. The genes are TRBV19 and TRBJ2-7, with D perhaps TRBD1 (6 bases). The CDR3 has 13 residues. Trimming left V 8 bases short and J 2 bases short, with 13 bases between. The germline V gene has CDR1 LNHDA and CDR2 SQIVND (reference sequence). In DNA form, the CDR3 reads TGTGCCAGTTCACCCGGACAGACCTACGAGCAGTACTTC. This encodes CASSPGQTYEQYF.

This clone occurred once. The chain recombines TRBV2 with TRBJ2-1, with TRBD2 as a possible D gene (5 bases). Germline assignment: CDR1 SNHLY and CDR2 FYNNEI. The CDR3 runs 16 residues. V was clipped by 3 bases and J by 9 bases, with 21 bases between them. CDR3 protein: CASSDGLGGDGGEQFF. The CDR3 bases are TGTGCCAGCAGTGATGGCCTGGGTGGCGACGGAGGTGAGCAGTTCTTC.

The rearrangement uses TRBV11-2 and TRBJ2-5; 8 nucleotides match TRBD1. The CDR3 covers 14 residues. The germline V gene encodes CDR1 SGHAT and CDR2 FQNNGV. Trimming cost V 7 bases and J 5 bases; bases outside gene matches: 9. The CDR3 region is CASTQGGPEETQYF. The CDR3 DNA reads TGTGCCAGCACACAGGGGGGCCCGGAGGAGACCCAGTACTTC.

This rearrangement joins TRBV4-1 to TRBJ1-6; 7 bases map to TRBD1. Per germline, CDR1 MGHRA and CDR2 YSYEKL. The CDR3 extends over 15 amino acids. The ends lost 0 bases at V and 6 bases at J; junction bases unmatched: 2. The DNA for the CDR3 is TGCGCCAGCAGCCAAGAGGACAGGCTTAATTCACCCCTCCACTTT. Translation: CASSQEDRLNSPLHF.

This clone appeared a single time. The chain combines TRBV18 with TRBJ2-1; D is possibly TRBD2 (6 bases). The CDR3 length is 14 residues. CDR1 and CDR2 from the germline V gene are KGHSH and LQKENI. Trimming removed 5 bases at V and 12 bases at J, with 20 bases between. CDR3: CASSGPTLASGQFF. CDR3 coding DNA: TGTGCCAGCTCAGGGCCCACTCTAGCGTCCGGGCAGTTCTTC.

The V gene is TRBV19, the J gene TRBJ2-7; TRBD1 matches at 9 bases. The trim removed 7 bases at V and 1 base at J, leaving 5 bases unmatched. Germline V gene lookup returns CDR1 LNHDA and CDR2 SQIVND (reference sequence). This CDR3 is 14 amino acids long. The CDR3 sequence is CASTRDRASYEQYF. The CDR3 DNA sequence: TGTGCCAGTACCCGGGACAGGGCGTCCTACGAGCAGTACTTC. Using reference TRBV19 and TRBJ2-7 for the parts outside the CDR3, the full variable domain is DGGITQSPKYLFRKEGQNVTLSCEQNLNHDAMYWYRQDPGQGLRLIYYSQIVNDFQKGDIAEGYSVSREKKESFPLTVTSAQKNPTAFYLCASTRDRASYEQYFGPGTRLTVT.

This rearrangement joins TRBV2 to TRBJ1-2; TRBD1 is a possible D gene (6 bases). Germline CDR1 and CDR2: SNHLY and FYNNEI. The V end lost 5 bases, the J end lost 7 bases, and 17 bases lay between the germline ends. The CDR3 has 14 amino acids. CDR3 region: CASSITSQGSGYTF. The CDR3 DNA is TGTGCCAGCAGTATAACTTCACAGGGAAGTGGCTACACCTTC.

The chain carries TRBV30 and TRBJ1-5; the match to TRBD1 covers 11 bases. Losses at the gene ends were 0 bases for V and 6 bases for J; bases not matched to a gene: 7. Looked up from germline, CDR1 is GTSNPN and CDR2 is SVGIG (reference sequence). The CDR3 extends over 16 amino acids. This CDR3 is CAWSVQGQGASQPQHF. DNA of the CDR3: TGTGCCTGGAGTGTACAAGGACAGGGGGCGTCTCAGCCCCAGCATTTT.

CDR3 loop: CASGRATTDEQFF. CDR3 sequence (DNA): TGTGCCAGCGGGAGGGCCACTACCGATGAGCAGTTCTTC. The chain uses TRBV27 and TRBJ2-1, with TRBD2 matching over 7 bases. The CDR3 sequence is 13 residues long. The germline V gene has CDR1 MNHEY and CDR2 SMNVEV (reference sequence). Losses at the gene ends were 8 bases for V and 8 bases for J; bases not matched to a gene: 9.